Following are 15 T cell receptor beta chains from one sample sequenced in a study of blood T cells in healthy people across ages. A J-beta primer mix and a sample-barcoded 5' primer were used in a second PCR of roughly 6 to 11 cycles. TCRdb processed the 5' RACE reads anew with MiXCR; each CDR3 protein has one entry. The data contain about 1,400,000 distinct CDR3 sequences, about 40% of them singletons. Specimen: blood. These receptor sequences come from a young woman in good health.

The V call is TRBV7-2, the J call TRBJ2-7; weak D call: TRBD2 (6 bases). The CDR3 consists of 14 residues. Trimming shortened V by 5 bases and J by 3 bases, and 14 bases separated the two germline ends. Germline-derived CDR1 and CDR2 are SGHTA and FQGNSA. This CDR3 is CASSARDSRYEQYF. For the CDR3, the DNA is TGTGCCAGCAGCGCCCGGGACTCCCGCTACGAGCAGTACTTC. Complete variable domain (other parts from reference TRBV7-2 and TRBJ2-7): GAGVSQSPSNKVTEKGKDVELRCDPISGHTALYWYRQSLGQGLEFLIYFQGNSAPDKSGLPSDRFSAERTGGSVSTLTIQRTQQEDSAVYLCASSARDSRYEQYFGPGTRLTVT.

The chain recombines TRBV20-1 with TRBJ2-7; D gene unclear. The assigned J gene may be wrong: the sequence end matches TRBJ2-5 better. In germline, CDR1 is DFQATT, CDR2 SNEGSKA (reference sequence). The CDR3 totals 13 residues. DNA for the CDR3: TGCAGTGCTAGAGATCCGGTGTGGAGGACCCAGTACTTC. Protein sequence: CSARDPVWRTQYF.

This chain connects TRBV4-1 to TRBJ2-1; 13 bases fit TRBD2. CDR1 and CDR2 (germline): MGHRA, YSYEKL. The CDR3 spans 15 residues. Losses at the gene ends were 1 base for V and 12 bases for J; bases not matched to a gene: 6. For the CDR3, the DNA is TGCGCCAGCAGCCAAGTATGGACTAGCGGGAGATTGCAGTTCTTC. As protein: CASSQVWTSGRLQFF.

This clonotype showed up just a few times. The chain is built from TRBV11-2 and TRBJ2-5, with a weak D call TRBD1 (5 bases). The closer fit of TRBJ2-7 to the DNA end suggests the J call may be wrong. The CDR3 has 15 amino acids. Germline V gene data show CDR1 as SGHAT and CDR2 as FQNNGV. The CDR3, as DNA: TGTGCCAGCAGTTCCCTCCGTGGAAGGGGCTACGAGCAGTACTTC. It yields the protein CASSSLRGRGYEQYF.

This clonotype was counted only a few times. V usage is TRBV20-1 and J usage is TRBJ2-5; D is unclear. Germline assignment: CDR1 DFQATT and CDR2 SNEGSKA (reference sequence). Trimming removed 3 bases from V and 11 bases from J, with 13 bases in between. The length of the CDR3 is 11 residues. The DNA of the CDR3 is TGCAGTGCTAGCTCCTACAATGAGCAGTACTTC. Its protein is CSASSYNEQYF.

The V gene is TRBV11-2, the J gene TRBJ2-3; D may be TRBD2 (5 bases). The germline V gene encodes CDR1 SGHAT and CDR2 FQNNGV. The germline V and J ends were trimmed by 9 bases and 5 bases, with 12 bases remaining between them. The CDR3 is 12 residues long. This CDR3 is CARRARGDTQYF. CDR3 nucleotide sequence: TGTGCCAGACGGGCCCGGGGAGATACGCAGTATTTT.

The chain is built from TRBV6-5 and TRBJ1-5; D remains unclear. Trimming took 0 bases from V and 3 from J, leaving 9 bases between them. The CDR3 totals 15 residues. In germline, CDR1 is MNHEY, CDR2 SVGAGI. The CDR3 reads CASSYSSEFNQPQHF. The DNA for the CDR3 is TGTGCCAGCAGTTACTCTTCCGAGTTCAATCAGCCCCAGCATTTT.

The V and J genes are TRBV14 and TRBJ2-1; a weak D match, TRBD2 (6 bases). V was cut by 5 bases and J by 2 bases, with 13 bases left in between. The CDR3 has 15 residues. Germline V gene data show CDR1 as SGHDN and CDR2 as FVKESK. The CDR3 nucleotides are TGTGCCAGCAGCGAAGCCGGGACTCCCTACAATGAGCAGTTCTTC. Translation gives CASSEAGTPYNEQFF.

The sample holds a few counts of this clonotype. The CDR3 protein is CASSYSPGQNYNEQFF. The CDR3 nucleotides are TGTGCCAGCAGTTACTCCCCGGGACAGAACTACAATGAGCAGTTCTTC. V and J are TRBV6-5 and TRBJ2-1, with 7 bases lining up with TRBD1. V dropped 0 bases and J dropped 3; count of bases not matched to a gene: 5. The CDR3 extends over 16 amino acids. CDR1 is MNHEY and CDR2 is SVGAGI in the germline V gene.

The chain uses TRBV29-1 and TRBJ2-7; D tentatively fits TRBD1 or TRBD2 (5 bases each). The V end was cut by 0 bases, the J end by 2 bases, with 11 bases between. Germline assignment: CDR1 SQVTM and CDR2 ANQGSEA. This CDR3 comprises 14 residues. The chain's CDR3 is CSVEDPGRTYEQYF. The CDR3 bases are TGCAGCGTTGAAGATCCGGGACGGACCTACGAGCAGTACTTC.

The table lists this clonotype with a few counts. The V and J genes are TRBV18 and TRBJ1-6; no clear D gene. The germline gives CDR1 KGHSH, CDR2 LQKENI. V lost 5 bases and J 9 bases, leaving 11 bases between the germline ends. The CDR3 loop spans 13 amino acids. As DNA, the CDR3 is TGTGCCAGCTCATCTGAACGGGGTTCACCCCTCCACTTT. Protein: CASSSERGSPLHF.

The chain is built from TRBV20-1 and TRBJ2-7, with D perhaps TRBD1 or TRBD2 (5 bases each). The V gene lost 0 bases and the J gene lost 3 bases, with 15 bases spanning the gap. The length of the CDR3 is 15 residues. Germline CDR1 reads DFQATT; CDR2 reads SNEGSKA (reference sequence). This CDR3 reads CSARDRLGVDYEQYF. The CDR3 DNA reads as TGCAGTGCTAGAGATCGGTTGGGGGTTGACTACGAGCAGTACTTC.

The V and J genes are TRBV11-2 and TRBJ2-7; D perhaps matches TRBD2 (6 bases). The CDR3 is 16 amino acids. The ends were cut back, 1 base at V and 0 bases at J, with 13 bases in the middle. Germline V gives CDR1 SGHAT, CDR2 FQNNGV. CDR3 in DNA: TGTGCCAGCAGCTTAGTCGTCGCGGGAATCTCCTACGAGCAGTACTTC. Its protein product is CASSLVVAGISYEQYF.

This clonotype showed up just a few times. J is TRBJ2-3 and V is TRBV7-2; D is possibly TRBD1 (6 bases). The germline V and J ends were trimmed by 2 bases and 4 bases, with 16 bases remaining between them. Germline V gives CDR1 SGHTA, CDR2 FQGNSA. The CDR3 has 16 amino acids. CDR3 loop: CASSLQGGYPPDTQYF. The DNA for the CDR3 is TGTGCCAGCAGCTTACAAGGGGGTTATCCCCCAGATACGCAGTATTTT.

Only a few counts were recorded for this clonotype. The rearrangement links TRBV20-1 to TRBJ2-7; 11 nucleotides agree with TRBD1. This CDR3 contains 13 residues. Germline values: CDR1 DFQATT, CDR2 SNEGSKA (reference sequence). The junction had 5 bases not matched to a gene; V was cut back by 6 bases and J by 4 bases. The CDR3 sequence: CSATGQGVYEQYF. In nucleotides, the CDR3 is TGCAGTGCCACGGGACAGGGGGTATACGAGCAGTACTTC.